This T cell receptor beta chain originates from a study of tumor and adjacent non-tumor tissue in lung cancer. Overall study context: Patients comprised about a dozen adenocarcinoma, a couple of squamous cell carcinoma and 1 small cell lung cancer.

This sample's RNA came from whole unsorted tissue. TCRbeta libraries were built with three rounds of nested PCR, modified from ARM-PCR. TCRdb re-derived calls from the multiplex PCR reads in MiXCR, one entry per CDR3 protein. The profile covers fewer than 120,000 distinct CDR3 sequences, with over 75% appearing a single time and approximately 22% taken by the ten largest. Regarding the study as a whole: Tumor tissue had significantly higher TCR diversity than normal lung.

Looked up from germline, CDR1 is MNHEY and CDR2 is SVGEGT. This CDR3 contains 13 residues. V gave up 10 bases and J gave up 0 bases, with 10 bases separating them. With regard to this clonotype: Its antigen is currently unknown.

This receptor was obtained from a man between 70 and 80 years old with non-small cell lung cancer. Input material: lung tumor tissue. This sequence joins TRBV6-2 or TRBV6-3 and TRBJ2-1, with D possibly being TRBD2 (5 bases). CDR3 nucleotides: TGTGCCAACACTCGGGGCTCCTACAATGAGCAGTTCTTC. Protein: CANTRGSYNEQFF.